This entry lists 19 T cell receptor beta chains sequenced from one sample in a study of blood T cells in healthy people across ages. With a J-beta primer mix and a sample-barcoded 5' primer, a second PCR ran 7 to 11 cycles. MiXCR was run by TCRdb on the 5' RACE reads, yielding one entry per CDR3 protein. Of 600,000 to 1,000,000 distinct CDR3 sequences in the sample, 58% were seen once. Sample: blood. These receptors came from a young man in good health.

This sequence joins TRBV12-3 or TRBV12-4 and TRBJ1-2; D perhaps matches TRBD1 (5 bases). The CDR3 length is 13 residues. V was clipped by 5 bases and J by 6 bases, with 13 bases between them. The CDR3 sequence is CASSATDNDGYTF. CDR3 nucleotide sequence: TGTGCCAGCAGTGCGACGGACAACGATGGCTACACCTTC.

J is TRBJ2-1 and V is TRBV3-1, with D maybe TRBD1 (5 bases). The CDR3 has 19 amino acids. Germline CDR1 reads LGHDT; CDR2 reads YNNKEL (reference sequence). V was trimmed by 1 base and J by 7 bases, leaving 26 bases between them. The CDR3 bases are TGTGCCAGCAGCCAAGTACCCCCAAGACAGACCGCCCTGGGGAATGAGCAGTTCTTC. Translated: CASSQVPPRQTALGNEQFF.

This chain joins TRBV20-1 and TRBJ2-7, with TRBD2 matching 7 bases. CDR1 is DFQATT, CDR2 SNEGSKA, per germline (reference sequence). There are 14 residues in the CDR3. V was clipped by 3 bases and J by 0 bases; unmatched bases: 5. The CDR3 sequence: CSASRTSPSYEQYF. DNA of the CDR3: TGCAGTGCTAGTAGGACTAGTCCCTCCTACGAGCAGTACTTC.

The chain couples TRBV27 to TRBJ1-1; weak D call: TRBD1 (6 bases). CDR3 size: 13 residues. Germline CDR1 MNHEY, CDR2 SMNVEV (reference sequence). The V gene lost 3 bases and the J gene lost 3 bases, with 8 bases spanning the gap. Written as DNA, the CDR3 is TGTGCCAGCAGTTTTAACAGGGACACTGAAGCTTTCTTT. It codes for CASSFNRDTEAFF.

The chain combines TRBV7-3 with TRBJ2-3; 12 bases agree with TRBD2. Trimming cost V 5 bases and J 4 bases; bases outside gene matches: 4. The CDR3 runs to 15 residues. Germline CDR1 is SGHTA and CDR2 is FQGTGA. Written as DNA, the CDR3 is TGTGCCAGCAGCCCGACTAGCGGGAGTTCAGATACGCAGTATTTT. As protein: CASSPTSGSSDTQYF.

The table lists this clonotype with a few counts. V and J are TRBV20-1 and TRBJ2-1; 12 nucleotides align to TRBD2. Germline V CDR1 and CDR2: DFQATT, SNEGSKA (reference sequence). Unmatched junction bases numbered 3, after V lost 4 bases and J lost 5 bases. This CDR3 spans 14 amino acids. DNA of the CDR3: TGCAGTGCTAAGACTAGCGGGGGCAACAATGAGCAGTTCTTC. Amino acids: CSAKTSGGNNEQFF.

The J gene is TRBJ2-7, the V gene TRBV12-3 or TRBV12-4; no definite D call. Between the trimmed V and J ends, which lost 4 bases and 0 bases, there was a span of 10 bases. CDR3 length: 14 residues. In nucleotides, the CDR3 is TGTGCCAGCAGTTGGAACACGGTCTCCTACGAGCAGTACTTC. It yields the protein CASSWNTVSYEQYF.

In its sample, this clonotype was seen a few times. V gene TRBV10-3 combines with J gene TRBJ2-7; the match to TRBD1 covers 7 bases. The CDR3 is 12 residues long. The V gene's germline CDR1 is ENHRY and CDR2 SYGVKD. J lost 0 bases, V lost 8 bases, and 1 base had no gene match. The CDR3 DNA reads TGTGCCATCCGGGACAGCTCCTACGAGCAGTACTTC. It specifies CAIRDSSYEQYF.

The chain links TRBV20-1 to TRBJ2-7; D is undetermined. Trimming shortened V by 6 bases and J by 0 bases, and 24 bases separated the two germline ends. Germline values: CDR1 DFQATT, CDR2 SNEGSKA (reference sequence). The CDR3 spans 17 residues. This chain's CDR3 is CSATSLVSLLVSYEQYF. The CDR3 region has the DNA TGCAGTGCGACCTCCCTGGTCTCCTTATTAGTCTCCTACGAGCAGTACTTC.

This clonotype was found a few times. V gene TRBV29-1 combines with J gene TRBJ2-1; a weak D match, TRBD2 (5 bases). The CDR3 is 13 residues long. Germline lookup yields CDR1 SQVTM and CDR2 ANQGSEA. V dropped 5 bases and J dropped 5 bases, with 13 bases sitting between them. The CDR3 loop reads CSVWTGRNNEQFF. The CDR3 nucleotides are TGCAGCGTTTGGACTGGAAGGAACAATGAGCAGTTCTTC.

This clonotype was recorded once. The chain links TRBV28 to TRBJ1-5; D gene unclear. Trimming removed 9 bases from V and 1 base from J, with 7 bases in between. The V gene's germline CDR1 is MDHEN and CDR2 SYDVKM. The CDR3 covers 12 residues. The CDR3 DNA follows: TGTGCCAGGGTTAAAAGCAATCAGCCCCAGCATTTT. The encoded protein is CARVKSNQPQHF.

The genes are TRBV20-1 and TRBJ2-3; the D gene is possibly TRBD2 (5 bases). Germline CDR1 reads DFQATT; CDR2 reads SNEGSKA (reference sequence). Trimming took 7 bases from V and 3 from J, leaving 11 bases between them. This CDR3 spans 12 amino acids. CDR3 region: CSGMRETDTQYF. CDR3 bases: TGCAGTGGGATGAGGGAGACAGATACGCAGTATTTT.

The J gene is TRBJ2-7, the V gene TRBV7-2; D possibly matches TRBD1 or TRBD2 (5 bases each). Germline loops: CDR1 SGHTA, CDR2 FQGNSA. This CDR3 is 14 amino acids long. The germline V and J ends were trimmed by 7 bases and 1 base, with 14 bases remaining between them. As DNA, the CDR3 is TGTGCCAGCATCAAATGGGACGGATCCTACGAGCAGTACTTC. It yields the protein CASIKWDGSYEQYF.

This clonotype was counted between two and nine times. CDR3 bases: TGCGCCAGCAGCCAAGATGGGTACGGGAGCCTTATCAATGAGCAGTTCTTC. Its protein product is CASSQDGYGSLINEQFF. The rearrangement joins TRBV4-3 to TRBJ2-1, with D maybe TRBD2 (6 bases). Germline V gene lookup returns CDR1 LGHNA and CDR2 YSLEER. CDR3 size: 17 residues. V gave up 0 bases and J gave up 6 bases, with 18 bases separating them.

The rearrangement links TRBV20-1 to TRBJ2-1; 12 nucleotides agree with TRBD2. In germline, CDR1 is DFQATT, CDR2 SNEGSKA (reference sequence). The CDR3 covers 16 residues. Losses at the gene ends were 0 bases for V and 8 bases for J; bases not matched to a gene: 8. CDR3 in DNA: TGCAGTGCTAGAGACCTCCTAGCGGGGGGGGGAGATGAGCAGTTCTTC. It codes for CSARDLLAGGGDEQFF.

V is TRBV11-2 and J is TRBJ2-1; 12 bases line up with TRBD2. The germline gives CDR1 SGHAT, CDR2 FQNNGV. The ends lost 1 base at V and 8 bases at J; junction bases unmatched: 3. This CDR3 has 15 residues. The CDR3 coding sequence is TGTGCCAGCAGCTTAGTCCTAGCGGGAGGGTATGAGCAGTTCTTC. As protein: CASSLVLAGGYEQFF.

The CDR3 DNA follows: TGTGCCAGCAGCGGTCCGTATGGCTACACCTTC. Translation gives CASSGPYGYTF. The J gene is TRBJ1-2, the V gene TRBV28, with unresolved D. The CDR3 sequence is 11 residues long. V was shortened by 6 bases and J by 5 bases, with 7 bases between the two germline ends. The germline V gene encodes CDR1 MDHEN and CDR2 SYDVKM.

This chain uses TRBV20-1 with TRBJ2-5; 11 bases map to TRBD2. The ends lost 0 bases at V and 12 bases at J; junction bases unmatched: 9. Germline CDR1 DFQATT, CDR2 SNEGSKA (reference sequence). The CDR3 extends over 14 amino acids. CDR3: CSARDMGLAEKEYF. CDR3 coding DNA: TGCAGTGCTAGAGATATGGGACTAGCGGAAAAAGAGTACTTC.

CDR3 coding DNA: TGTGCCAGCAGCTTAAGGCTTTTGGAGGCTAGCGGGAGGTTCAATGAGCAGTTCTTC. This translates into CASSLRLLEASGRFNEQFF. The chain employs TRBV7-9 and TRBJ2-1, with 11 positions matching TRBD2. The V gene end was trimmed by 2 bases and the J gene end by 6 bases; junction bases not matched to a gene: 15. The germline gives CDR1 SEHNR, CDR2 FQNEAQ (reference sequence). The CDR3 runs 19 residues. The full variable domain, its missing parts supplied by reference TRBV7-9 and TRBJ2-1, is DTGVSQNPRHKITKRGQNVTFRCDPISEHNRLYWYRQTLGQGPEFLTYFQNEAQLEKSRLLSDRFSAERPKGSFSTLEIQRTEQGDSAMYLCASSLRLLEASGRFNEQFFGPGTRLTVL.